This is a list of T cell receptor beta chains from one sample in a study of OX40 agonist ivuxolimab in advanced cancers. Assay used: immunoSEQ multiplex PCR; TCRdb lists only in-frame clones, some missing. The sample has roughly 91,000 clones, 70% to 90% seen once. The sequencing here drew on CD4+ or CD8+ T cells sorted from blood, taken in a trial of the OX40 agonist ivuxolimab. Every receptor here comes from an adult with an advanced solid tumor such as melanoma, head and neck, liver or kidney cancer. CDR3s include the opening cysteine and the closing phenylalanine or tryptophan. The D gene is left open where the match is weak. Clone size is stated in some rows and not others, as once, few, many or a class when expanded.

j_call	v_call	clone_size	d_call	cdr3_aa	cdr3_nt
TRBJ1-2	TRBV13	.	.	CASSLVGNGYTF	TGTGCCAGCAGCTTAGTGGGGAATGGCTACACCTTC
TRBJ2-5	TRBV2	once	.	CASTRPGETQYF	TGTGCCAGCACGAGACCAGGAGAGACCCAGTACTTC
TRBJ2-6	TRBV19	once	TRBD2	CATKPGGSGANVLTF	TGTGCCACTAAACCGGGGGGCTCTGGGGCCAACGTCCTGACTTTC
TRBJ2-2	TRBV4-3	.	.	CASSQGAGTGELFF	TGCGCCAGCAGCCAAGGGGCTGGGACCGGGGAGCTGTTTTTT
TRBJ1-5	TRBV28	.	.	CASSLPRFDQPQHF	TGTGCCAGCAGTTTACCCAGGTTCGATCAGCCCCAGCATTTT
TRBJ2-7	TRBV29-1	.	.	CSVGEVYEQYF	TGCAGCGTTGGTGAAGTATACGAGCAGTACTTC
TRBJ1-2	TRBV2	.	.	CATRLSANYGYTF	TGTGCCACCAGGTTGTCAGCTAACTATGGCTACACCTTC
TRBJ1-5	TRBV2	once	.	CASGGGYQPQHF	TGTGCCAGCGGGGGGGGTTATCAGCCCCAGCATTTT
TRBJ1-1	TRBV6-5	.	TRBD1	CASSYRGPSTEAFF	TGTGCCAGCAGTTATAGGGGGCCTAGCACTGAAGCTTTCTTT
TRBJ1-3	TRBV7-9	few	.	CASSLSDRSGNAGNTIYF	TGTGCCAGCAGCTTATCCGACAGGAGTGGAAATGCTGGAAACACCATATATTTT
TRBJ2-7	TRBV7-6	.	.	CASSRDNYEQYF	TGTGCCAGCAGCCGGGACAACTACGAGCAGTACTTC
TRBJ2-5	TRBV14	.	.	CASSQMSGVQETQYF	TGTGCCAGCAGCCAAATGAGTGGAGTCCAAGAGACCCAGTACTTC
TRBJ1-4	TRBV5-8	.	TRBD1	CASGTGATNEKLFF	TGTGCCAGTGGGACAGGGGCAACTAATGAAAAACTGTTTTTT
TRBJ2-5	TRBV18	.	TRBD2	CASSPPGSSGGWETQYF	TGTGCCAGCTCACCACCTGGGTCTAGCGGGGGCTGGGAGACCCAGTACTTC
TRBJ2-7	TRBV7-9	.	TRBD1	CASSLGDRGYEQYF	TGTGCCAGCAGCTTAGGGGACAGGGGGTACGAGCAGTACTTC
TRBJ2-5	TRBV11-2	.	.	CASSPRGDRETQYF	TGTGCCAGCAGCCCCCGCGGGGATCGAGAGACCCAGTACTTC
TRBJ2-3	TRBV18	.	.	CASSPVARQDTQYF	TGTGCCAGCTCACCGGTCGCCAGGCAAGATACGCAGTATTTT
TRBJ1-5	TRBV29-1	.	.	CSVEEDRYQPQHF	TGCAGCGTTGAAGAGGACAGATATCAGCCCCAGCATTTT
TRBJ1-5	TRBV7-9	.	.	CASSPFDRNQPQHF	TGTGCCAGCAGCCCTTTCGACCGCAATCAGCCCCAGCATTTT
TRBJ2-3	TRBV4-1	.	.	CASSQDLIPRGTDTQYF	TGCGCCAGCAGCCAAGATTTGATTCCACGGGGTACAGATACGCAGTATTTT
TRBJ2-1	TRBV6-6	once	.	CASSYGLSSSYNEQFF	TGTGCCAGCAGTTATGGTCTCTCCAGCTCCTACAATGAGCAGTTCTTC
TRBJ1-6	TRBV9	few	.	CASSSSGDRDSPLHF	TGTGCCAGCAGCAGCTCAGGGGATCGTGATTCACCCCTCCACTTT
TRBJ2-4	TRBV19	.	.	CASSIGGLAKNIQYF	TGTGCCAGTAGTATAGGGGGATTAGCCAAAAACATTCAGTACTTC
TRBJ2-1	TRBV4-3	.	TRBD2	CASSQLLAGGWSSYNEQFF	TGCGCCAGCAGCCAACTCCTAGCGGGGGGTTGGAGCTCCTACAATGAGCAGTTCTTC
TRBJ1-6	TRBV19	.	.	CASSRSVLDSPLHF	TGTGCCAGTAGTAGGTCAGTTTTGGATTCACCCCTCCACTTT
TRBJ1-3	TRBV4-3	.	.	CASSQVEASMGDTIYF	TGCGCCAGCAGCCAAGTGGAGGCTTCCATGGGGGACACCATATATTTT
TRBJ2-7	TRBV7-3	.	.	CASSVGGAEDYEQYF	TGTGCCAGCAGCGTCGGGGGCGCTGAGGACTACGAGCAGTACTTC
TRBJ2-3	TRBV19	once	.	CASSLRGTDTQYF	TGTGCCAGTAGTTTAAGGGGAACAGATACGCAGTATTTT
TRBJ1-2	TRBV10-3	few	TRBD1	CAIRGQGDYGYTF	TGTGCCATCAGGGGACAGGGAGACTATGGCTACACCTTC
TRBJ1-1	TRBV27	.	.	CASAGLGAMNTEAFF	TGTGCCAGCGCTGGATTAGGCGCCATGAACACTGAAGCTTTCTTT
TRBJ2-3	TRBV7-2	.	TRBD1	CASSPQGGQGTDTQYF	TGTGCCAGCAGCCCGCAGGGGGGACAGGGCACAGATACGCAGTATTTT
TRBJ1-2	TRBV7-2	.	.	CASSLEAGARGYTF	TGTGCCAGCAGCTTAGAGGCGGGGGCGCGGGGCTACACCTTC
TRBJ2-5	TRBV19	.	.	CASSRDGQETQYF	TGTGCCAGTAGTCGGGACGGCCAAGAGACCCAGTACTTC
TRBJ1-6	TRBV28	.	.	CASSGTGNSPLHF	TGTGCCAGCAGTGGAACAGGGAATTCACCCCTCCACTTT
TRBJ2-3	TRBV5-1	.	.	CASSLDSYTQYF	TGCGCCAGCAGCTTGGACTCCTATACGCAGTATTTT
TRBJ2-3	TRBV11-2	.	.	CASSLDHTQYF	TGTGCCAGCAGCTTAGATCATACGCAGTATTTT
TRBJ2-2	TRBV9	.	.	CASSVLDSTGELFF	TGTGCCAGCAGCGTCTTGGACAGCACCGGGGAGCTGTTTTTT
TRBJ1-1	TRBV20-1	few	.	CSARNVPEAFF	TGCAGTGCTAGGAACGTACCTGAAGCTTTCTTT
TRBJ1-2	TRBV30	.	.	CAWSDSGRYGYTF	TGTGCCTGGAGTGACAGTGGAAGGTATGGCTACACCTTC
TRBJ2-7	TRBV4-2	.	.	CASSQERLSYEQYF	TGTGCCAGCAGCCAAGAACGACTATCCTACGAGCAGTACTTC
TRBJ1-6	TRBV30	.	.	CASEPAGAGSPLHF	TGTGCCTCAGAACCGGCCGGAGCCGGTTCACCCCTCCACTTT
TRBJ2-3	TRBV10-3	once	TRBD2	CAIRPGLAVETTDTQYF	TGTGCCATCAGGCCGGGACTAGCGGTGGAAACCACAGATACGCAGTATTTT
TRBJ1-2	TRBV19	.	.	CASSGGMDYGYTF	TGTGCCAGTAGCGGGGGCATGGACTATGGCTACACCTTC
TRBJ2-7	TRBV30	.	.	CAWSGLYEQYF	TGTGCCTGGAGTGGTCTTTACGAGCAGTACTTC
TRBJ1-6	TRBV28	.	.	CASSFGGRNSPLHF	TGTGCCAGCAGTTTCGGGGGGAGGAATTCACCCCTCCACTTT
TRBJ2-2	TRBV7-2	once	.	CASSLVAGANTGELFF	TGTGCCAGCAGCTTAGTGGCAGGGGCGAACACCGGGGAGCTGTTTTTT
TRBJ2-3	TRBV19	.	TRBD1	CASSRGTGASDTQYF	TGTGCCAGTAGTAGAGGGACAGGGGCCTCAGATACGCAGTATTTT
TRBJ2-5	TRBV5-1	.	.	CASSRRISPPQETQYF	TGCGCCAGCAGCCGGCGCATAAGCCCCCCCCAAGAGACCCAGTACTTC
TRBJ2-7	TRBV6-5	.	.	CASSYARGSYEQYF	TGTGCCAGCAGTTACGCCAGGGGATCCTACGAGCAGTACTTC
TRBJ1-4	TRBV28	.	.	CASISWGGGEKLFF	TGTGCCAGCATCTCATGGGGCGGGGGCGAAAAACTGTTTTTT
TRBJ2-2	TRBV10-3	.	.	CAISVPGETTGELFF	TGTGCCATCAGTGTACCGGGAGAGACGACCGGGGAGCTGTTTTTT
TRBJ1-1	TRBV18	.	.	CASSPVQGLEAFF	TGTGCCAGCTCACCGGTACAGGGACTAGAAGCTTTCTTT